The rows below give T cell receptor beta chains drawn from one sample of a study of T cell responses to AZD1222 COVID-19 vaccine. Here immunoSEQ multiplex PCR was the method, and the copy in TCRdb shows in-frame clones only, minus some. The table has 200,000 or so clones, 85% to 95% seen once; the top ten hold roughly 0.99%. This sample comprised peripheral blood, obtained 28 days after the second AZD1222 dose. The source of these receptors is an adult who received the AZD1222 COVID-19 vaccine. Each CDR3 is given with its conserved first and last residue. Fields, in order: J gene, V gene, clone size, D gene, CDR3 protein, CDR3 DNA. D genes are given only for firm matches. Part of the rows lack a size; the others show once, few, many or a class for expanded clones.

>TRBJ2-1|TRBV11-3|.|.
CASSLSGNSYNEQFF
TGTGCCAGCAGCCTCAGCGGCAACTCCTACAATGAGCAGTTCTTC
>TRBJ1-1|TRBV29-1|.|.
CSVEDTSGYTEAFF
TGCAGCGTTGAAGATACTTCAGGGTACACTGAAGCTTTCTTT
>TRBJ1-5|TRBV6-5|.|.
CASSYLPYSNQPQHF
TGTGCCAGCAGTTATCTACCTTATAGCAATCAGCCCCAGCATTTT
>TRBJ2-3|TRBV2|.|.
CASTRDFGDTQYF
TGTGCCAGCACCAGGGACTTCGGGGATACGCAGTATTTT
>TRBJ2-7|TRBV7-8|.|.
CASSLEGESSYEQYF
TGTGCCAGCAGCTTAGAGGGGGAGAGCTCCTACGAGCAGTACTTC
>TRBJ1-1|TRBV5-6|.|.
CASSSRGNYMNTEAFF
TGTGCCAGCAGCTCAAGGGGCAACTATATGAACACTGAAGCTTTCTTT
>TRBJ1-2|TRBV2|.|.
CASSGGADGYTF
TGTGCCAGCAGTGGGGGTGCTGATGGCTACACCTTC
>TRBJ1-2|TRBV4-1|.|.
CASSQVGRLHGYTF
TGCGCCAGCAGCCAAGTGGGCCGGCTTCATGGCTACACCTTC
>TRBJ1-6|TRBV6-1|.|.
CASSEVPGGLNSPLHF
TGTGCCAGCAGTGAAGTCCCAGGCGGACTAAACTCACCCCTCCACTTT
>TRBJ2-2|TRBV28|.|.
CASNSGTNTGELFF
TGTGCCAGCAATTCGGGGACGAACACCGGGGAGCTGTTTTTT
>TRBJ1-1|TRBV28|.|.
CAVLGFGAEAFF
TGTGCCGTTCTCGGGTTCGGGGCTGAAGCTTTCTTT
>TRBJ1-4|TRBV12-3/TRBV12-4|.|.
CASRATYEKLFF
TGTGCCAGCCGGGCGACCTATGAAAAACTGTTTTTT
>TRBJ1-2|TRBV30|.|.
CAWDNGGYTF
TGTGCCTGGGACAATGGAGGCTACACCTTC
>TRBJ1-1|TRBV27|.|.
CASSTKQGYTEAFF
TGTGCCAGCTCCACCAAACAGGGATACACTGAAGCTTTCTTT
>TRBJ2-3|TRBV6-6|.|.
CASRGDGGGVPDTQYF
TGTGCCAGCAGGGGGGATGGCGGTGGAGTCCCTGATACGCAGTATTTT
>TRBJ1-5|TRBV6-5|.|.
CASSPTTIHQPQHF
TGTGCCAGCAGTCCCACCACGATTCATCAGCCCCAGCATTTT
>TRBJ2-5|TRBV7-9|once|.
CASSSIGAVSETQYF
TGTGCCAGCAGCTCCATCGGGGCAGTCTCTGAGACCCAGTACTTC
>TRBJ1-5|TRBV12-3/TRBV12-4|.|.
CASSSGDQPQHF
TGTGCCAGCAGCTCAGGGGATCAGCCCCAGCATTTT
>TRBJ2-2|TRBV5-1|.|.
CASSFYVGRSNTGELFF
TGCGCCAGCAGCTTTTATGTGGGCAGATCGAACACCGGGGAGCTGTTTTTT
>TRBJ2-7|TRBV11-2|.|.
CASSPIASSYEQYF
TGTGCCAGCAGCCCCATTGCAAGCTCCTACGAGCAGTACTTC
>TRBJ2-2|TRBV27|.|.
CASSFGGVRTGELFF
TGTGCCAGCAGTTTTGGAGGGGTTCGCACCGGGGAGCTGTTTTTT
>TRBJ1-1|TRBV7-6|.|TRBD1
CASSASTGSRTEAFF
TGTGCCAGCAGCGCATCGACAGGGTCGAGGACTGAAGCTTTCTTT
>TRBJ2-1|TRBV6-5|.|.
CASSPTRNSNEQFF
TGTGCCAGCAGCCCCACCCGGAATTCCAATGAGCAGTTCTTC
>TRBJ1-5|TRBV10-3|.|.
CAISEHASNQPQHF
TGTGCCATCAGTGAGCACGCCTCAAATCAGCCCCAGCATTTT